These 9 T cell receptor beta chains originate from one sample sequenced in a study of cytomegalovirus exposure and HLA in healthy donors. The protocol was immunoSEQ multiplex PCR, while the TCRdb copy is restricted to in-frame clones and leaves out a portion. The table lists 130,000 or so clones, approximately 81% of them singletons. What was sequenced was PBMCs. These receptors originate from a woman in her twenties or thirties in good health and CMV-seronegative.

The chain joins TRBV5-1 to TRBJ2-7; a weak D match, TRBD2 (6 bases). The V gene lost 4 bases and the J gene lost 2 bases, with 16 bases spanning the gap. Germline assignment: CDR1 SGHRS and CDR2 YFSETQ. The CDR3 has 15 amino acids. The CDR3 reads CASSDGWGVAYEQYF. The CDR3 DNA reads as TGCGCCAGCAGCGATGGGTGGGGGGTGGCCTACGAGCAGTACTTC. The full variable domain, its missing parts supplied by reference TRBV5-1 and TRBJ2-7, is KAGVTQTPRYLIKTRGQQVTLSCSPISGHRSVSWYQQTPGQGLQFLFEYFSETQRNKGNFPGRFSGRQFSNSRSEMNVSTLELGDSALYLCASSDGWGVAYEQYFGPGTRLTVT.

V gene TRBV7-2 combines with J gene TRBJ1-2, with TRBD1 matching over 7 bases. CDR1 and CDR2 from the germline V gene are SGHTA and FQGNSA. There are 14 residues in the CDR3. J lost 7 bases, V lost 5 bases, and 10 bases had no gene match. CDR3 region: CASSPQGGLGGYTF. CDR3 coding DNA: TGTGCCAGCAGCCCGCAGGGGGGATTGGGTGGCTACACCTTC.

V gene TRBV5-1 combines with J gene TRBJ2-1; 8 positions agree with TRBD2. CDR1 SGHRS and CDR2 YFSETQ come from the germline V gene. The CDR3 totals 15 residues. The V segment lost 7 bases and the J segment 4 bases; nucleotides outside the gene matches: 10. The CDR3 coding sequence is TGCGCCAGCGGTCCCGGGGGGGCTACGTACAATGAGCAGTTCTTC. Translating it yields CASGPGGATYNEQFF.

This clone has just a few counts. The chain carries TRBV9 and TRBJ1-1; D is unresolved. CDR1 and CDR2 (germline): SGDLS, YYNGEE. Trimming removed 0 bases at V and 3 bases at J, with 6 bases between. This CDR3 has 13 residues. The CDR3 DNA is TGTGCCAGCAGCGTAGGAGTTGACACTGAAGCTTTCTTT. This translates into CASSVGVDTEAFF.

The genes are TRBV5-1 and TRBJ2-3; TRBD2 matches 8 bases. The length of the CDR3 is 15 residues. Losses at the gene ends were 3 bases for V and 2 bases for J; bases not matched to a gene: 5. The germline V gene encodes CDR1 SGHRS and CDR2 YFSETQ. The CDR3 protein is CASSSGLALTDTQYF. In DNA form, the CDR3 reads TGCGCCAGCAGCTCAGGACTAGCCCTCACAGATACGCAGTATTTT.

This sequence joins TRBV21-1 and TRBJ1-3; the table's D call, TRBD1, has no DNA check behind it. TRBV21-1 is described as a pseudogene. This CDR3 comprises 13 residues. This CDR3 reads CASSGQGRGTIYF. The CDR3 nucleotides read TGTGCCAGCAGCGGACAGGGCCGGGGGACCATATATTTT.

This clone appeared a single time. The chain employs TRBV10-3 and TRBJ1-2; D call uncertain. V was pared by 10 bases and J by 8 bases, with 11 bases between. Per germline, CDR1 ENHRY and CDR2 SYGVKD. CDR3 size: 10 residues. CDR3 in DNA: TGTGCCACCCAGGAATACGGCTACACCTTC. It translates to CATQEYGYTF.

The rearrangement uses TRBV11-2 and TRBJ2-5; D gene unclear. V was trimmed by 4 bases and J by 1 base, leaving 7 bases between them. CDR1 and CDR2 (germline): SGHAT, FQNNGV. The CDR3 sequence is 13 residues long. CDR3 in DNA: TGTGCCAGCAGCTCCGGGTTCCAAGAGACCCAGTACTTC. Its translation is CASSSGFQETQYF.

CDR3 nucleotides: TGCGCCAGCAGTTACTCGACAGCTGTAGAAGCTTTCTTT. As protein: CASSYSTAVEAFF. The V and J genes are TRBV5-1 and TRBJ1-1; D might be TRBD1 (5 bases). Germline loops: CDR1 SGHRS, CDR2 YFSETQ. The CDR3 contains 13 residues. Trimming took off 5 bases at V and 8 bases at J, with 16 bases between the two ends.